Following are 13 T cell receptor beta chains from one sample sequenced in a study of shared clonotypes between healthy human individuals. Data came from immunoSEQ multiplex PCR; TCRdb stores just in-frame clones and leaves some out. This table holds 1.6 million or so clones, just under 99% found once. Material for sequencing was naive CD4+ T cells sorted from blood. Noted subset: CD45RA+ positively selected. Receptors originate from a man aged 30 to 45 in good health.

This chain joins TRBV28 and TRBJ1-2, with 8 bases fitting TRBD1. J lost 8 bases, V lost 3 bases, and 5 bases had no gene match. Germline V gene lookup returns CDR1 MDHEN and CDR2 SYDVKM. This CDR3 is built from 13 residues. As DNA, the CDR3 is TGTGCCAGCAGTTTGGCGACAGGGGTCGGCTACACCTTC. Encoded protein: CASSLATGVGYTF.

The chain uses TRBV7-2 and TRBJ2-3; 8 bases map to TRBD1. Germline V lookup: CDR1 SGHTA, CDR2 FQGNSA. The CDR3 spans 16 residues. After removal of 6 bases from V and 2 bases from J, the junction contained 10 bases not matched to a gene. CDR3 bases: TGTGCCAGCAGACTTTACAGGGGGGTGGACACAGATACGCAGTATTTT. Its translation: CASRLYRGVDTDTQYF. Full variable domain (rest looked up from reference TRBV7-2 and TRBJ2-3): GAGVSQSPSNKVTEKGKDVELRCDPISGHTALYWYRQSLGQGLEFLIYFQGNSAPDKSGLPSDRFSAERTGGSVSTLTIQRTQQEDSAVYLCASRLYRGVDTDTQYFGPGTRLTVL.

The rearrangement uses TRBV6-5 and TRBJ2-7, with 8 bases identical to TRBD1. Germline V lookup: CDR1 MNHEY, CDR2 SVGAGI. The CDR3 contains 15 residues. Trimming took 5 bases from V and 0 from J; bases not matched to a gene: 6. The CDR3 loop is CASSQGQASSYEQYF. In nucleotides, the CDR3 is TGTGCCAGCAGTCAGGGACAGGCGAGCTCCTACGAGCAGTACTTC.

V usage is TRBV14 and J usage is TRBJ2-7, with TRBD2 as a possible D gene (6 bases). The CDR3 consists of 15 residues. Germline CDR1 is SGHDN and CDR2 is FVKESK. V lost 1 base, J lost 2 bases, and 12 bases lay in between. CDR3: CASSQVLAGPYEQYF. As DNA, the CDR3 is TGTGCCAGCAGCCAAGTCTTGGCGGGGCCCTACGAGCAGTACTTC.

J is TRBJ2-5 and V is TRBV2, with 7 bases fitting TRBD2. The V and J ends lost 10 bases and 5 bases, in that order; junction bases with no gene match: 10. The CDR3 loop spans 13 amino acids. Germline V CDR1 and CDR2: SNHLY, FYNNEI. The CDR3 spells CAILRREGETQYF. The CDR3 coding sequence is TGTGCCATTCTTAGGAGGGAGGGGGAGACCCAGTACTTC. Complete variable domain (other parts from reference TRBV2 and TRBJ2-5): EPEVTQTPSHQVTQMGQEVILRCVPISNHLYFYWYRQILGQKVEFLVSFYNNEISEKSEIFDDQFSVERPDGSNFTLKIRSTKLEDSAMYFCAILRREGETQYFGPGTRLLVL.

The rearrangement uses TRBV7-9 and TRBJ2-7, with a weak D call TRBD2 (6 bases). This CDR3 spans 16 amino acids. Germline-derived CDR1 and CDR2 are SEHNR and FQNEAQ (reference sequence). The ends were cut back, 4 bases at V and 3 bases at J, with 19 bases in the middle. Written as DNA, the CDR3 is TGTGCCAGCAGCTCCGGCGAGGCAGGGAGGTTCTACGAGCAGTACTTC. It encodes CASSSGEAGRFYEQYF.

V usage is TRBV28 and J usage is TRBJ1-4, with no clear D. Trimming took 3 bases from V and 11 from J, leaving 13 bases between them. The germline V gene has CDR1 MDHEN and CDR2 SYDVKM. CDR3 length: 13 amino acids. As DNA, the CDR3 is TGTGCCAGCAGTTTCCCCCAGCGTGGGAAACTGTTTTTT. The encoded protein is CASSFPQRGKLFF. Supplemented by reference TRBV28 and TRBJ1-4, the full variable domain reads DVKVTQSSRYLVKRTGEKVFLECVQDMDHENMFWYRQDPGLGLRLIYFSYDVKMKEKGDIPEGYSVSREKKERFSLILESASTNQTSMYLCASSFPQRGKLFFGSGTQLSVL.

The rearrangement uses TRBV5-4 and TRBJ1-1; D is perhaps TRBD1 (6 bases). The germline V and J ends were trimmed by 4 bases and 2 bases, with 15 bases remaining between them. This CDR3 is 15 amino acids long. The germline gives CDR1 SGHNT, CDR2 YYREEE (reference sequence). The CDR3 sequence: CASSTRQAYNTEAFF. In DNA form, the CDR3 reads TGTGCCAGCAGCACCAGACAGGCATATAACACTGAAGCTTTCTTT.

This clone has just one count. The gene calls are TRBV9 and TRBJ2-2; 11 bases align to TRBD2. V was clipped by 0 bases and J by 0 bases; unmatched bases: 4. The germline V gene encodes CDR1 SGDLS and CDR2 YYNGEE. The CDR3 spans 18 residues. This CDR3 reads CASSVGLAGGANTGELFF. CDR3 nucleotides: TGTGCCAGCAGCGTAGGGCTAGCGGGAGGCGCGAACACCGGGGAGCTGTTTTTT.

V usage is TRBV7-8 and J usage is TRBJ1-4; the D is unclear. Trimming removed 4 bases at V and 0 bases at J, with 9 bases between. This CDR3 region has 15 residues. The germline V gene has CDR1 SGHVS and CDR2 FQNEAQ. The CDR3 DNA is TGTGCCAGCAGCTCGCAGCGTTCAACTAATGAAAAACTGTTTTTT. Protein product: CASSSQRSTNEKLFF.

The chain couples TRBV2 to TRBJ2-7; 12 positions agree with TRBD2. CDR3 length: 14 amino acids. The V and J ends lost 7 bases and 2 bases, in that order; junction bases with no gene match: 3. Germline V gives CDR1 SNHLY, CDR2 FYNNEI. CDR3 nucleotides: TGTGCCAGCAACCGACTAGCGGGAGCCTACGAGCAGTACTTC. Its translation: CASNRLAGAYEQYF.

The chain uses TRBV19 and TRBJ1-5, with no clear D. There are 11 residues in the CDR3. V gave up 4 bases and J gave up 6 bases, with 4 bases separating them. Germline lookup yields CDR1 LNHDA and CDR2 SQIVND (reference sequence). CDR3 nucleotides: TGTGCCAGTAGTAATAGTCAGCCCCAGCATTTT. It codes for CASSNSQPQHF.

The V call is TRBV19, the J call TRBJ1-3, with 7 bases aligning to TRBD1. This CDR3 contains 16 residues. The V and J ends lost 3 bases and 4 bases, in that order; junction bases with no gene match: 9. CDR1 and CDR2 (germline): LNHDA, SQIVND (reference sequence). The CDR3 DNA reads TGTGCCAGTAGTATTTCGCAGGGGGTGTCCGGAAACACCATATATTTT. Residues: CASSISQGVSGNTIYF.